This TCR beta chain was profiled in a study of shared clonotypes between healthy human individuals. For the study at large: For every donor, three CD4 naive, three CD4 memory, two CD8 naive and one CD8 memory plates were used.

Germline CDR1 is MNHNS and CDR2 is SASEGT. Trimming cost V 0 bases and J 10 bases; bases outside gene matches: 6. The CDR3 is 14 amino acids. TCRdb's table, derived via immunoSEQ multiplex PCR, lists solely in-frame clones and lacks some. Of roughly 1,800,000 clones listed, over 85% are singletons. CD45RO-negative CD8 cells positively selected for CCR7 made up the naive population, which excluded terminally differentiated effector memory CD45RA+ cells. The study drew its donors from healthy HIV-negative adults without recent acute infections or vaccinations. The chain has TRBV6-1 and TRBJ2-1; 7 bases agree with TRBD1. Specimen: naive CD8+ T cells sorted from blood. This sequence was found in a man aged 18 to 29 in good health. The CDR3 spells CASSEAAGGAEQFF. CDR3 coding DNA: TGTGCCAGCAGTGAAGCGGCAGGGGGAGCGGAGCAGTTCTTC.